This TCR beta chain was obtained from a study of T cells after yellow fever vaccination. Broader study findings: A faster peak, day 5 versus 15, was reached by the weaker secondary response.

MiXCR, run by TCRdb on the 5' RACE reads, gives a single entry per CDR3 protein. The sample carries 170,000 or so distinct CDR3 sequences, approximately 6.2% recorded once. This CDR3 has 15 residues. J was trimmed by 7 bases and V by 5 bases; bases with no gene match: 9. CDR1 is SGHTA and CDR2 is FQGTGA in the germline V gene. This clonotype showed up just a few times. The antigen is unknown. This TCR was recovered from a man aged 18 to 29 who received the YFV17D yellow fever vaccine. This rearrangement joins TRBV7-3 to TRBJ1-2; 11 bases agree with TRBD1. Sequenced here: CD4+ T cells sorted from PBMCs, sampled on the day of the first yellow fever vaccination. CDR3 bases: TGTGCCAGCAGCCTTAATGTTGGGACAGGGGGTGGCTACACCTTC. Its protein is CASSLNVGTGGGYTF.